These 25 T cell receptor beta chains were sequenced from one sample in a study of blood T cell repertoires in COVID-19 (dated by TCRdb to about 2020). Preparation of the library involved the immunoSEQ multiplex PCR assay. TCRdb took this table from immuneACCESS and kept in-frame rearrangements with V and J called. Such tables lack part of the clones; where checked against another copy, unresolved V genes explain under half of the gap, and the rest is unexplained. The sample table records a few hundred thousand clones; around nine tenths of these occur just once. The ten largest clones add up to 8.5% to 10% of the sample. Sequenced sample: peripheral blood. These receptors all come from a man aged 35 to 55 who had recovered from COVID-19.

The genes are TRBV10-3 and TRBJ2-3; D may be TRBD2 (6 bases). From germline, CDR1 is ENHRY and CDR2 SYGVKD. This CDR3 is built from 13 residues. Trimming took 7 bases from V and 2 from J, leaving 10 bases between them. CDR3 sequence (DNA): TGTGCCATCACCAGCGGGCTCACAGATACGCAGTATTTT. Encoded protein: CAITSGLTDTQYF.

The count of this clone is one. V and J are TRBV27 and TRBJ2-3; 14 nucleotides line up with TRBD2. The V gene end was trimmed by 5 bases and the J gene end by 5 bases; junction bases not matched to a gene: 9. Germline CDR1 and CDR2: MNHEY and SMNVEV (reference sequence). The CDR3 extends over 17 amino acids. The CDR3 DNA follows: TGTGCCAGCAGTCGCCCGGGACTAGCGGGAGATAGAGATACGCAGTATTTT. Protein product: CASSRPGLAGDRDTQYF.

The rearrangement uses TRBV3-1 (or the pseudogene TRBV3-2) and TRBJ2-3; TRBD2 agrees at 12 bases. The V gene's germline CDR1 is LGHDT and CDR2 YNNKEL (reference sequence). There are 15 residues in the CDR3. V shed 2 bases, J shed 5 bases, and the junction held 2 bases outside the gene matches. The DNA of the CDR3 is TGTGCCAGCAGCCAACTAGCGGGAGGGTTAGATACGCAGTATTTT. This gives the protein CASSQLAGGLDTQYF.

The CDR3, as DNA: TGCGCCAGCACAGGGATAGGATCTAACTATGGCTACACCTTC. It translates to CASTGIGSNYGYTF. The rearrangement uses TRBV5-1 and TRBJ1-2; D may be TRBD1 (5 bases). V lost 6 bases and J 0 bases, leaving 12 bases between the germline ends. This CDR3 has 14 amino acids. Germline lookup yields CDR1 SGHRS and CDR2 YFSETQ.

The chain couples TRBV14 to TRBJ1-6; D may be TRBD1 (5 bases). The CDR3 is 15 amino acids. Germline V gives CDR1 SGHDN, CDR2 FVKESK. Trimming left V 1 base short and J 6 bases short, with 10 bases between. CDR3 protein: CASSQGAGGNSPLHF. The CDR3 DNA sequence: TGTGCCAGCAGCCAAGGGGCCGGGGGTAATTCACCCCTCCACTTT.

This chain uses TRBV2 with TRBJ2-7; 7 nucleotides line up with TRBD1. The CDR3 runs 14 residues. Germline V gene sequence: CDR1 SNHLY, CDR2 FYNNEI. V gave up 3 bases and J gave up 2 bases; unmatched junction bases: 4. The DNA for the CDR3 is TGTGCCAGCAGTGACGAACAGGGGCCCTACGAGCAGTACTTC. Its protein product is CASSDEQGPYEQYF.

This rearrangement joins TRBV14 to TRBJ2-1; D call uncertain. CDR3 length equals 13 residues. CDR1 is SGHDN, CDR2 FVKESK, per germline. Trimming took off 4 bases at V and 3 bases at J, with 7 bases between the two ends. The CDR3 DNA sequence: TGTGCCAGCAGCCCGTCTGTCTACAATGAGCAGTTCTTC. Its translation is CASSPSVYNEQFF.

This chain connects TRBV5-6 to TRBJ2-7, with a possible D match to TRBD2 (6 bases). The germline V and J ends were trimmed by 4 bases and 5 bases, with 22 bases remaining between them. The CDR3 contains 16 residues. Germline assignment: CDR1 SGHDT and CDR2 YYEEEE. The CDR3 DNA is TGTGCCAGCAGCCGAGGCGGGAATCTTTGGTTCGACGAGCAGTACTTC. This translates into CASSRGGNLWFDEQYF.

The chain uses TRBV19 and TRBJ2-3, with 7 bases fitting TRBD2. The length of the CDR3 is 16 residues. V trimming: 4 bases; J trimming: 6 bases; junction bases outside the gene matches: 13. Looked up from germline, CDR1 is LNHDA and CDR2 is SQIVND (reference sequence). For the CDR3, the DNA is TGTGCCAGTAGTAGCCCAGCGGGGCCCGAAGGGGATACGCAGTATTTT. As protein: CASSSPAGPEGDTQYF.

V usage is TRBV5-1 and J usage is TRBJ1-1; D may be TRBD1 (6 bases). Germline assignment: CDR1 SGHRS and CDR2 YFSETQ. V lost 2 bases, J lost 4 bases, and 15 bases lay in between. There are 15 residues in the CDR3. The CDR3 here is CASSLRGAGGTEAFF. For the CDR3, the DNA is TGCGCCAGCAGCTTACGGGGGGCTGGAGGCACTGAAGCTTTCTTT.

This chain joins TRBV5-1 and TRBJ2-2, with 9 bases aligning to TRBD2. With V trimmed by 3 bases and J by 0 bases, 3 bases remained unmatched. The CDR3 is 16 residues long. From germline, CDR1 is SGHRS and CDR2 YFSETQ. The CDR3 loop reads CASSSPSGTNTGELFF. In DNA form, the CDR3 reads TGCGCCAGCAGCTCCCCTAGCGGGACGAACACCGGGGAGCTGTTTTTT.

This clone was seen a few times. V is TRBV7-9 and J is TRBJ1-1; D ambiguous. Germline CDR1 and CDR2: SEHNR and FQNEAQ (reference sequence). The CDR3 sequence is 13 residues long. Trimming removed 5 bases at V and 1 base at J, with 8 bases between. The CDR3 DNA follows: TGTGCCAGCAGCCCCGGAGCGAACACTGAAGCTTTCTTT. Protein: CASSPGANTEAFF.

This chain uses TRBV18 with TRBJ1-5, with TRBD1 matching 9 bases. The germline V gene encodes CDR1 KGHSH and CDR2 LQKENI. The CDR3 length is 17 residues. With 6 bases clipped from V and 4 bases from J, the junction kept 13 bases outside the gene matches. CDR3 protein: CASSPNPRQGGNQPQHF. CDR3 nucleotide sequence: TGTGCCAGCTCCCCGAATCCGAGACAGGGGGGGAATCAGCCCCAGCATTTT.

This clone was observed a few times. The rearrangement joins TRBV9 to TRBJ1-5, with D possibly being TRBD1 (6 bases). There are 16 residues in the CDR3. V was cut by 0 bases and J by 4 bases, with 14 bases left in between. CDR1 and CDR2 (germline): SGDLS, YYNGEE. The CDR3 bases are TGTGCCAGCAGCGTAGAGAGGACAGAGAAAAATCAGCCCCAGCATTTT. The encoded protein is CASSVERTEKNQPQHF.

This clone was counted a single time. The J gene is TRBJ2-4, the V gene TRBV7-2, with 7 bases lining up with TRBD2. There are 16 residues in the CDR3. Germline V CDR1 and CDR2: SGHTA, FQGNSA. With V trimmed by 2 bases and J by 3 bases, 7 bases remained unmatched. CDR3 loop: CASSLTGGANKNIQYF. Written as DNA, the CDR3 is TGTGCCAGCAGCTTAACGGGAGGAGCAAACAAAAACATTCAGTACTTC.

The gene calls are TRBV7-2 and TRBJ2-7; weak D call: TRBD1 (5 bases). Per the germline V gene, CDR1 is SGHTA and CDR2 is FQGNSA. The CDR3 runs 14 residues. The V and J ends lost 7 bases and 2 bases respectively, with 15 bases between them. CDR3 in DNA: TGTGCCAGCACCGTTGGGGCCCAGGCCTACGAGCAGTACTTC. Translating gives CASTVGAQAYEQYF.

V is TRBV19 and J is TRBJ1-6; 8 bases align to TRBD1. The CDR3 spans 15 residues. V shed 4 bases, J shed 6 bases, and the junction held 5 bases outside the gene matches. Germline CDR1 reads LNHDA; CDR2 reads SQIVND (reference sequence). This chain's CDR3 is CASSRQGSLNSPLHF. The CDR3 DNA reads TGTGCCAGTAGTAGACAGGGGAGCCTTAATTCACCCCTCCACTTT. The full variable domain, with the rest looked up from reference TRBV19 and TRBJ1-6, is DGGITQSPKYLFRKEGQNVTLSCEQNLNHDAMYWYRQDPGQGLRLIYYSQIVNDFQKGDIAEGYSVSREKKESFPLTVTSAQKNPTAFYLCASSRQGSLNSPLHFGNGTRLTVT.

The chain carries TRBV5-1 and TRBJ1-6; TRBD1 is a possible D gene (5 bases). The CDR3 loop spans 20 amino acids. Trimming cost V 0 bases and J 0 bases, with 19 bases left between them. CDR1 and CDR2 (germline): SGHRS, YFSETQ. CDR3 loop: CASSLGLPGRDGSYNSPLHF. The CDR3 DNA reads TGCGCCAGCAGCTTGGGGCTCCCGGGGCGGGACGGCTCCTATAATTCACCCCTCCACTTT.

The chain joins TRBV9 to TRBJ1-2; tentatively, D is TRBD1 (6 bases). The CDR3 covers 15 residues. Germline V gene lookup returns CDR1 SGDLS and CDR2 YYNGEE. Between the trimmed V and J ends, which lost 3 bases and 0 bases, there was a span of 12 bases. The CDR3, as DNA: TGTGCCAGCAGCGACCTCAGGGGAGCTAACTATGGCTACACCTTC. Translated, it gives CASSDLRGANYGYTF.

The rearrangement joins TRBV7-2 to TRBJ2-3; unclear D gene. Deletions cut 4 bases from V and 2 bases from J, with 22 bases between. The CDR3 totals 18 residues. Germline values: CDR1 SGHTA, CDR2 FQGNSA. The CDR3 bases are TGTGCCAGCAGCTCGTTGGTGCCTAACCTATTAGTCACAGATACGCAGTATTTT. It translates to CASSSLVPNLLVTDTQYF. Full variable domain (missing parts from reference TRBV7-2 and TRBJ2-3): GAGVSQSPSNKVTEKGKDVELRCDPISGHTALYWYRQSLGQGLEFLIYFQGNSAPDKSGLPSDRFSAERTGGSVSTLTIQRTQQEDSAVYLCASSSLVPNLLVTDTQYFGPGTRLTVL.

The rearrangement links TRBV19 to TRBJ2-1; TRBD2 matches at 8 bases. V was clipped by 7 bases and J by 2 bases; unmatched bases: 7. The CDR3 has 15 amino acids. Germline CDR1 LNHDA, CDR2 SQIVND (reference sequence). The CDR3 nucleotides are TGTGCCAGTAAATCCAGCGGGGGTCCCTACAATGAGCAGTTCTTC. Its protein product is CASKSSGGPYNEQFF.

The V gene is TRBV7-8, the J gene TRBJ2-5; 10 bases match TRBD2. Germline-derived CDR1 and CDR2 are SGHVS and FQNEAQ. V shed 3 bases and J 4 bases; nucleotides not matched to a gene: 5. This CDR3 region has 15 residues. The CDR3 here is CASSFGTSAGETQYF. CDR3 DNA sequence: TGTGCCAGCAGCTTCGGGACTAGCGCCGGAGAGACCCAGTACTTC.

The V and J genes are TRBV19 and TRBJ2-1; 9 bases line up with TRBD1. CDR1 and CDR2 (germline): LNHDA, SQIVND (reference sequence). The CDR3 spans 17 residues. Unmatched junction bases numbered 9, after V lost 4 bases and J lost 2 bases. The CDR3 is CASSKGQGFLAYNEQFF. Here the CDR3 DNA reads TGTGCCAGTAGTAAGGGACAGGGATTCCTCGCCTACAATGAGCAGTTCTTC. The complete variable domain, with remaining parts taken from reference TRBV19 and TRBJ2-1, reads DGGITQSPKYLFRKEGQNVTLSCEQNLNHDAMYWYRQDPGQGLRLIYYSQIVNDFQKGDIAEGYSVSREKKESFPLTVTSAQKNPTAFYLCASSKGQGFLAYNEQFFGPGTRLTVL.

Details on this clone: One end of the junction is discordant with germline, which a read error may explain. J is TRBJ1-2 and V is TRBV7-8, with D tentatively TRBD1 (6 bases). The CDR3 sequence is 16 residues long. Germline V gives CDR1 SGHVS, CDR2 FQNEAQ. The CDR3 DNA reads TGTGCCAGCAGCTCCCTATTTACAGGGAACCAGTATGGCCACACCTTC. Residues: CASSSLFTGNQYGHTF. Combining the CDR3 with reference TRBV7-8 and TRBJ1-2 gives the whole variable domain GAGVSQSPRYKVAKRGQDVALRCDPISGHVSLFWYQQALGQGPEFLTYFQNEAQLDKSGLPSDRFFAERPEGSVSTLKIQRTQQEDSAVYLCASSSLFTGNQYGHTFGSGTRLTVV.

This chain links TRBV5-6 with TRBJ1-1; TRBD1 matches 8 bases. This CDR3 region has 15 residues. J gave up 5 bases and V 2 bases, and 8 bases lay outside the gene matches. Looked up from germline, CDR1 is SGHDT and CDR2 is YYEEEE. CDR3 amino acids: CASSLGGRGLTEAFF. In nucleotides, the CDR3 is TGTGCCAGCAGCTTAGGGGGCAGGGGGCTTACTGAAGCTTTCTTT.